This TCR beta chain was captured by sequencing in a study of blood T cell repertoires in COVID-19. Study details: Spain, Italy and the United States supplied samples that represented acute and convalescent COVID-19. Sample material is recorded as cDNA or gDNA derived from T cells, B-cell-depleted T cells, or PBMCs.

Many counts were recorded for this clone. V dropped 5 bases and J dropped 4; count of bases not matched to a gene: 8. CDR1 is MNHEY, CDR2 SMNVEV, per germline (reference sequence). The CDR3 runs to 16 residues. As handled by the study authors: The assay estimated nucleated cells by amplifying reference gene primers. TCRdb's copy holds only in-frame clones and misses some; the assay was immunoSEQ multiplex PCR. That table furnishes V, J and clone size, whereas the DNA furnished D and trimming. The sample has 200,000 to 250,000 clones, around 80% seen once; the top ten hold 9.5% to 10%. This receptor was identified in a man aged 50 or older with active or convalescent COVID-19. The sample taken for sequencing was peripheral blood. This chain connects TRBV27 to TRBJ2-7; 13 nucleotides align to TRBD2. The chain's CDR3 is CASSPLTSGRRYEQYF. CDR3 in DNA: TGTGCCAGCAGTCCGTTGACTAGCGGGAGGCGGTACGAGCAGTACTTC.